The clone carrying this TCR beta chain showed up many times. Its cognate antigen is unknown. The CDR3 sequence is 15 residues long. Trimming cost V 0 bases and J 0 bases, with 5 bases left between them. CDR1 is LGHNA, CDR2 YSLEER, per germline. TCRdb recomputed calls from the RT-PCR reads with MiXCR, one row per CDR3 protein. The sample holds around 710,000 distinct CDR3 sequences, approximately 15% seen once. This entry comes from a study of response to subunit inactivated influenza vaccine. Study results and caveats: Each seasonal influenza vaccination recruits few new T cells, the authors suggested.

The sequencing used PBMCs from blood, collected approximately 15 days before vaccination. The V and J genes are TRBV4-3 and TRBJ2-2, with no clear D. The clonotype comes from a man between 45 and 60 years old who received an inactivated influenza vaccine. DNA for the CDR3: TGCGCCAGCAGCCAAGAAGTGACGAACACCGGGGAGCTGTTTTTT. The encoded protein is CASSQEVTNTGELFF.